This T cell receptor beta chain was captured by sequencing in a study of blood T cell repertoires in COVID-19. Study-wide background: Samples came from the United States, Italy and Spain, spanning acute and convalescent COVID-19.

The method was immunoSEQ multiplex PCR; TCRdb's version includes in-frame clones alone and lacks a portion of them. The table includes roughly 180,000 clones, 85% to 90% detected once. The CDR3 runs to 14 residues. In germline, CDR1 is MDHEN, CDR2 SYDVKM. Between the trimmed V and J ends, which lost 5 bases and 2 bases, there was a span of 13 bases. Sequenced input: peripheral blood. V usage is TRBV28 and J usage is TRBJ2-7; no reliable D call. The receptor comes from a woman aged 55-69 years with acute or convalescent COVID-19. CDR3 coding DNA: TGTGCCAGCAGTCCCTTGCGAGCTCCCTACGAGCAGTACTTC. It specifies CASSPLRAPYEQYF. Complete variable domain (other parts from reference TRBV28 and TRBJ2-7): DVKVTQSSRYLVKRTGEKVFLECVQDMDHENMFWYRQDPGLGLRLIYFSYDVKMKEKGDIPEGYSVSREKKERFSLILESASTNQTSMYLCASSPLRAPYEQYFGPGTRLTVT.